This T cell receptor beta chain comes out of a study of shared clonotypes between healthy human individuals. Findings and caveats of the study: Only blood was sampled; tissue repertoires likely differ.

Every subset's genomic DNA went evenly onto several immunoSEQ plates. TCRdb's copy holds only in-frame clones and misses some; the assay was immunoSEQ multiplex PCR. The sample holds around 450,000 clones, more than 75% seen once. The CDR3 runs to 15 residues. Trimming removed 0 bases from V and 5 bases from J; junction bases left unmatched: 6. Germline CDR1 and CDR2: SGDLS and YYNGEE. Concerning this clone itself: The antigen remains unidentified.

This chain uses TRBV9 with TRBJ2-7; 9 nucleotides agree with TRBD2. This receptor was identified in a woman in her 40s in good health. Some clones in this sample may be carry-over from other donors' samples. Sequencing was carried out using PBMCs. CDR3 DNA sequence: TGTGCCAGCAGCGTAGGGTCTAGCGGGACCAACGAGCAGTACTTC. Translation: CASSVGSSGTNEQYF.